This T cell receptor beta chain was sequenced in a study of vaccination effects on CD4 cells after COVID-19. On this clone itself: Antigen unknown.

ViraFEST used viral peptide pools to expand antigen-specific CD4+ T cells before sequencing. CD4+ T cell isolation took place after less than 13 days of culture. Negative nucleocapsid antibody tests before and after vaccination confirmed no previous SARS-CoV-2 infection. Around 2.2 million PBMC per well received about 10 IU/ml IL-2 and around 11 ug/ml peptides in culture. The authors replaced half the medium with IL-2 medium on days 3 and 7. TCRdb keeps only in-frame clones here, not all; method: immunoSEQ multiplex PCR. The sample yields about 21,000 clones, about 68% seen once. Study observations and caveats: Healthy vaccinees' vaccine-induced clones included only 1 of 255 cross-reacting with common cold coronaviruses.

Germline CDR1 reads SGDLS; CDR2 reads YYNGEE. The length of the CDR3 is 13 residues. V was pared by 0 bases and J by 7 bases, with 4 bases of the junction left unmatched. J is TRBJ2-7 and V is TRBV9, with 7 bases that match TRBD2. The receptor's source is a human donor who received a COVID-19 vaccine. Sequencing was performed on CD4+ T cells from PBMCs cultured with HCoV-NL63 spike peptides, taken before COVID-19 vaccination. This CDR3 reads CASSVAEGGEQYF. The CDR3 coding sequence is TGTGCCAGCAGCGTAGCTGAGGGAGGGGAGCAGTACTTC.